This T cell receptor beta chain was sequenced during a study of OX40 agonist ivuxolimab in advanced cancers. General observations from the study: The CD4+ and CD8+ T cells in the blood had expanded clonally by week 6 at 0.1 to 3.0 mg/kg.

Details on this clone: The antigen remains unidentified.

Generated by immunoSEQ multiplex PCR, the TCRdb table keeps only in-frame clones and is missing some. The sample consists of some 52,000 clones, 86% of them appearing once. This CDR3 has 15 residues. Sequenced here: CD4+ or CD8+ T cells sorted from blood, sampled in a trial of the OX40 agonist ivuxolimab. The gene calls are TRBV21-1 and TRBJ1-6. TRBV21-1 is termed a pseudogene. This clonotype was sampled from an adult with an advanced solid tumor such as melanoma, head and neck, liver or kidney cancer. DNA for the CDR3: TGTGCCAGCACCCGGGGGCTCGTACTTAATTCACCCCTCCACTTT. Protein product: CASTRGLVLNSPLHF.